The clone carrying this TCR beta chain occurred once. The sample belongs to a study of blood T cell repertoires in COVID-19. Repertoires were generated with immunoSEQ multiplex PCR, while TCRdb's copy carries only in-frame clones and drops some. This sample has under 300,000 clones, with 85% to 90% found just once. During active infection, Seattle patients enrolled and were then monitored through disease. The receptor's source is a woman aged 55-70 years with COVID-19, enrolled during active disease. The sample was peripheral blood.

DNA for the CDR3: TGTGCCAGCAGCCAAGGAATCTCCGGGACAGATACGCAGTATTTT. The encoded protein is CASSQGISGTDTQYF. The chain recombines TRBV3-1 (or the pseudogene TRBV3-2) with TRBJ2-3; D unresolved. Trimming stripped 1 base from V and 3 bases from J, with 11 bases between. Germline CDR1 and CDR2: LGHDT and YNNKEL (reference sequence). The length of the CDR3 is 15 residues.